The entry that follows covers one T cell receptor (beta chain) sequence. This sample was included in a study of T cell clonotyping in hematopoietic cell transplantation. The repertoire was sequenced with immunoSEQ multiplex PCR; TCRdb's copy has only in-frame clones and lacks some. The sample comprises about 29,000 clones, about 93% of which are singletons, and around 11% rests with the top ten. Germline CDR1 is SGHTA and CDR2 is FQGTGA. CDR3 size: 15 residues. V was clipped by 4 bases and J by 1 base; unmatched bases: 5. This receptor was obtained from a female patient aged 45-60 years who had an allogeneic stem cell transplant from a related donor, so the T cells may come from the graft donor. Some clones in this sample may be carry-over from other donors' samples. The material sequenced was PBMCs, taken 100 days after allogeneic stem cell transplant. This sequence joins TRBV7-3 and TRBJ2-3; TRBD1 matches at 7 bases. CDR3 bases: TGTGCCAGCAGCTCAACAGGGGATCGCACAGATACGCAGTATTTT. Its protein product is CASSSTGDRTDTQYF.